This T cell receptor (beta chain) was sequenced in a study of beta chain features in type 1 diabetes. At the level of the study: All of the samples together had some 110 million sorted cells examined.

General observations from the study: People with Type 1 diabetes carried modestly yet significantly shorter TCRB CDR3s in all four CD4+ subsets. Reduced insertions and increased deletions marked VDJ junctions in type 1 diabetes patients. The question left open here concerned HLA type influencing TCRB rearrangement.

Expressed TCRB transcripts were sequenced because the isolated RNA had all been reverse transcribed beforehand. TCRdb keeps only in-frame clones here, not all; method: immunoSEQ multiplex PCR. The profile shows about 340,000 clones, roughly 9% of them singletons. This clone appeared many times. What it binds is unknown. The same CDR3 can be traced to other DNA sequences in this sample. V was cut by 1 base and J by 3 bases, with 8 bases left in between. Per germline, CDR1 SGHTA and CDR2 FQGNSA. The CDR3 sequence is 14 residues long. This TCR was recovered from a young man with type 1 diabetes. This chain links TRBV7-2 with TRBJ2-3; D tentatively reads TRBD1 or TRBD2 (5 bases each). The sequenced sample consisted of central memory CD4+ T cells from blood. This CDR3 reads CASSLVGGTDTQYF. The CDR3 nucleotides read TGTGCCAGCAGCTTAGTTGGGGGAACAGATACGCAGTATTTT.